A single sample gave rise to the 27 T cell receptor beta chains below, sequenced in a study of blood T cell repertoires in COVID-19. Assay: immunoSEQ multiplex PCR; the TCRdb copy retains only in-frame clones and omits some. The repertoire holds about 330,000 clones, with around 87% as singletons. Sequenced: peripheral blood. These receptors were collected from a woman aged 50 to 60 with active or convalescent COVID-19.

This chain uses TRBV19 with TRBJ1-3; D is perhaps TRBD1 (6 bases). This CDR3 is built from 16 residues. Trimming stripped 6 bases from V and 0 bases from J, with 15 bases between. Germline CDR1 and CDR2: LNHDA and SQIVND (reference sequence). CDR3: CASRSGGQNSGNTIYF. The DNA for the CDR3 is TGTGCCAGTAGGTCCGGTGGACAGAACTCTGGAAACACCATATATTTT.

CDR3 protein: CASSQEWGGTYEQYF. The CDR3 DNA sequence: TGCGCCAGCAGCCAAGAATGGGGGGGGACCTACGAGCAGTACTTC. The gene calls are TRBV4-1 and TRBJ2-7; 7 positions match TRBD2. The germline V gene has CDR1 MGHRA and CDR2 YSYEKL. This CDR3 spans 15 amino acids. V lost 0 bases and J lost 2; bases outside the gene matches: 4.

Worth noting for this clone: The germline gene is not matched at one end of the junction; a read error may be the cause. CDR3 loop: CASSLAGRAVSF. DNA for the CDR3: TGTGCCAGCAGTTTAGCAGGCAGGGCAGTATCTTTT. The V call is TRBV12-3 or TRBV12-4, the J call TRBJ1-4, with TRBD1 as a possible D gene (5 bases). CDR3 length: 12 residues.

About this clone itself: The identical CDR3 is also encoded by other nucleotide sequences in the sample. The CDR3 is CASSPRTGDGYTF. The CDR3, as DNA: TGTGCCAGCAGCCCTCGGACAGGGGATGGCTACACCTTC. The chain links TRBV14 to TRBJ1-2; TRBD1 matches 9 bases. The CDR3 consists of 13 residues. J gave up 6 bases and V 4 bases, and 3 bases lay outside the gene matches. Germline V CDR1 and CDR2: SGHDN, FVKESK.

The chain is built from TRBV7-2 and TRBJ2-2, with D maybe TRBD2 (6 bases). Trimming cost V 1 base and J 5 bases, with 14 bases left between them. The CDR3 sequence is 16 residues long. CDR1 is SGHTA, CDR2 FQGNSA, per germline. The CDR3: CASSLGERARTGELFF. In nucleotides, the CDR3 is TGTGCCAGCAGCTTAGGGGAGCGGGCTCGAACCGGGGAGCTGTTTTTT.

Comment on this clone: Relative to the germline gene, one junction end is altered; a read error may explain this. The rearrangement joins TRBV2 to TRBJ1-6; D perhaps matches TRBD1 (5 bases). From germline, CDR1 is SNHLY and CDR2 FYNNEI. The CDR3 covers 14 residues. The CDR3 nucleotides are TGTGCCAGCAGCGAAGCCCAGACAGTCCTAGCCCTCCACTTT. Protein product: CASSEAQTVLALHF.

This chain links TRBV2 with TRBJ1-1; D remains ambiguous. Germline values: CDR1 SNHLY, CDR2 FYNNEI. CDR3 length: 14 residues. Trimming removed 0 bases at V and 1 base at J, with 6 bases between. The CDR3 here is CASSEAPGNTEAFF. CDR3 in DNA: TGTGCCAGCAGTGAAGCACCAGGGAACACTGAAGCTTTCTTT.

The chain recombines TRBV10-2 with TRBJ1-5, with D perhaps matching TRBD1 (5 bases). Germline lookup yields CDR1 WSHSY and CDR2 SAAADI. The CDR3 is 14 amino acids. The V gene lost 3 bases and the J gene lost 7 bases, with 13 bases spanning the gap. The chain's CDR3 is CASSEEDKGQPQHF. The CDR3, as DNA: TGCGCCAGCAGTGAAGAGGACAAGGGGCAGCCCCAGCATTTT.

The J gene is TRBJ2-7, the V gene TRBV7-9; no firm D call. CDR3 size: 18 residues. Germline loops: CDR1 SEHNR, CDR2 FQNEAQ (reference sequence). V was shortened by 1 base and J by 3 bases, with 22 bases between the two germline ends. DNA for the CDR3: TGTGCCAGCAGCTTAGTCCCTCCCCTCCGGAGTACCATCTACGAGCAGTACTTC. Its translation is CASSLVPPLRSTIYEQYF.

This clone was seen only once. This chain links TRBV7-3 with TRBJ1-1, with 9 bases aligning to TRBD1. This CDR3 spans 15 amino acids. The J segment lost 7 bases and the V segment lost 5 bases, leaving 11 bases of the junction unmatched. Germline V lookup: CDR1 SGHTA, CDR2 FQGTGA. CDR3 in DNA: TGTGCCAGCAGCCCTAACTTGGGACAGGGCTTTGAAGCTTTCTTT. Translated: CASSPNLGQGFEAFF. The variable domain in full, with the rest retrieved from reference TRBV7-3 and TRBJ1-1, is GAGVSQTPSNKVTEKGKYVELRCDPISGHTALYWYRQSLGQGPEFLIYFQGTGAADDSGLPNDRFFAVRPEGSVSTLKIQRTERGDSAVYLCASSPNLGQGFEAFFGQGTRLTVV.

The table lists this clone with a few counts. The genes are TRBV4-1 and TRBJ2-1; D is undetermined. V lost 1 base and J 0 bases, leaving 13 bases between the germline ends. The CDR3 has 17 residues. Germline V CDR1 and CDR2: MGHRA, YSYEKL. CDR3 nucleotides: TGCGCCAGCAGCCAAGCTCTCTTTTTGAGCTCCTACAATGAGCAGTTCTTC. This codes for CASSQALFLSSYNEQFF.

The CDR3 DNA follows: TGTGCCAGTACCGATCTTGGGACAGGCGGTCCCTATGGCTACACCTTC. Its translation: CASTDLGTGGPYGYTF. The chain carries TRBV19 and TRBJ1-2, with 8 positions matching TRBD1. Trimming at V came to 7 bases and at J to 4 bases, leaving 14 bases not matched to a gene. Germline CDR1 reads LNHDA; CDR2 reads SQIVND (reference sequence). This CDR3 is 16 amino acids long.

The V and J genes are TRBV18 and TRBJ1-4, with a weak D call TRBD1 (6 bases). Per the germline V gene, CDR1 is KGHSH and CDR2 is LQKENI. This CDR3 has 15 amino acids. V was pared by 3 bases and J by 3 bases, with 11 bases between. The CDR3, as DNA: TGTGCCAGCTCACCCAGACAGGTCTCTAATGAAAAACTGTTTTTT. This translates into CASSPRQVSNEKLFF.

This clone appeared once. This chain uses TRBV30 with TRBJ1-2; no firm D call. The ends were cut back, 0 bases at V and 4 bases at J, with 18 bases in the middle. Germline V gene data show CDR1 as GTSNPN and CDR2 as SVGIG (reference sequence). The CDR3 is made up of 16 amino acids. CDR3 sequence: CAWSVGASPTFYGYTF. The CDR3 DNA sequence: TGTGCCTGGAGTGTAGGAGCCTCGCCAACCTTCTATGGCTACACCTTC. The whole variable domain, remainder taken from reference TRBV30 and TRBJ1-2, is SQTIHQWPATLVQPVGSPLSLECTVEGTSNPNLYWYRQAAGRGLQLLFYSVGIGQISSEVPQNLSASRPQDRQFILSSKKLLLSDSGFYLCAWSVGASPTFYGYTFGSGTRLTVV.

The rearrangement joins TRBV6-5 to TRBJ1-5; D not certain. Germline CDR1 is MNHEY and CDR2 is SVGAGI. V lost 2 bases, J lost 2 bases, and 4 bases lay in between. CDR3 size: 13 residues. CDR3 bases: TGTGCCAGCAGTTACGGGCGCAATCAGCCCCAGCATTTT. It codes for CASSYGRNQPQHF.

The chain links TRBV11-2 to TRBJ1-2; 10 positions agree with TRBD1. V gave up 5 bases and J gave up 8 bases; unmatched junction bases: 17. Germline V gives CDR1 SGHAT, CDR2 FQNNGV. CDR3 length equals 17 residues. The CDR3, as DNA: TGTGCCAGCAGCGAAGCCCTCCGGGACAGGGGAGGAGAAGGCTACACCTTC. Protein sequence: CASSEALRDRGGEGYTF. Looking up the rest from reference TRBV11-2 and TRBJ1-2 gives the full variable domain: EAGVAQSPRYKIIEKRQSVAFWCNPISGHATLYWYQQILGQGPKLLIQFQNNGVVDDSQLPKDRFSAERLKGVDSTLKIQPAKLEDSAVYLCASSEALRDRGGEGYTFGSGTRLTVV.

Here the CDR3 reads CASSARQGNTEAFF. The CDR3 DNA reads as TGTGCCAGCAGCGCCCGACAGGGAAACACTGAAGCTTTCTTT. The chain carries TRBV7-9 and TRBJ1-1, with 7 nucleotides matching TRBD1. The CDR3 runs 14 residues. V was pared by 5 bases and J by 2 bases, with 5 bases of the junction left unmatched. Germline V lookup: CDR1 SEHNR, CDR2 FQNEAQ (reference sequence).

V usage is TRBV9 and J usage is TRBJ1-3; 7 bases line up with TRBD1. Germline CDR1 reads SGDLS; CDR2 reads YYNGEE. The V segment lost 0 bases and the J segment 4 bases; nucleotides outside the gene matches: 1. This CDR3 region has 14 residues. In DNA, the CDR3 is TGTGCCAGCAGCGTAGGCAGGGGGGGAAACACCATATATTTT. Translating it yields CASSVGRGGNTIYF.

The rearrangement joins TRBV29-1 to TRBJ1-4; tentatively, D is TRBD1 (5 bases). The CDR3 extends over 11 amino acids. CDR1 and CDR2 from the germline V gene are SQVTM and ANQGSEA. Trimming took off 6 bases at V and 10 bases at J, with 12 bases between the two ends. The CDR3, as DNA: TGCAGCGTCGGGGCCGGGGGAAAACTGTTTTTT. It is translated as CSVGAGGKLFF. Full variable domain (missing parts from reference TRBV29-1 and TRBJ1-4): SAVISQKPSRDICQRGTSLTIQCQVDSQVTMMFWYRQQPGQSLTLIATANQGSEATYESGFVIDKFPISRPNLTFSTLTVSNMSPEDSSIYLCSVGAGGKLFFGSGTQLSVL.

The chain has TRBV4-1 and TRBJ1-3; D is unresolved. Trimming shortened V by 4 bases and J by 0 bases, and 10 bases separated the two germline ends. Per germline, CDR1 MGHRA and CDR2 YSYEKL. The CDR3 covers 15 residues. CDR3 residues: CASSPTPTSGNTIYF. The CDR3 DNA is TGCGCCAGCAGCCCGACTCCAACCTCTGGAAACACCATATATTTT.

This chain joins TRBV5-6 and TRBJ1-2; 9 bases are a match to TRBD1. CDR3 length: 16 amino acids. V was pared by 1 base and J by 2 bases, with 6 bases of the junction left unmatched. Germline CDR1 reads SGHDT; CDR2 reads YYEEEE. The CDR3 bases are TGTGCCAGCAGCTTGCTGGACAGGGGCCACAACTATGGCTACACCTTC. Translating it yields CASSLLDRGHNYGYTF.

The chain combines TRBV30 with TRBJ1-6, with no clear D. This CDR3 has 15 amino acids. Trimming removed 2 bases at V and 7 bases at J, with 15 bases between. From germline, CDR1 is GTSNPN and CDR2 SVGIG (reference sequence). The CDR3 loop reads CAWSPETRFNSPLHF. The DNA for the CDR3 is TGTGCCTGGAGTCCTGAGACACGTTTCAATTCACCCCTCCACTTT.

The genes are TRBV28 and TRBJ1-5; the D gene is possibly TRBD1 (5 bases). CDR3 length: 14 amino acids. The V gene lost 4 bases and the J gene lost 4 bases, with 11 bases spanning the gap. Germline CDR1 is MDHEN and CDR2 is SYDVKM. Here the CDR3 DNA reads TGTGCCAGCAGTTATCGGGGGGAGAATCAGCCCCAGCATTTT. Encoded protein: CASSYRGENQPQHF.

This chain uses TRBV7-2 with TRBJ2-7; possibly TRBD2 for D (6 bases). V lost 3 bases and J lost 0, with 12 bases in between. CDR3 length: 15 amino acids. Germline CDR1 SGHTA, CDR2 FQGNSA. The CDR3 loop reads CASSFGGTSSYEQYF. The CDR3 DNA follows: TGTGCCAGCAGCTTCGGGGGAACGAGCTCCTACGAGCAGTACTTC.

This sequence joins TRBV28 and TRBJ1-2; 8 nucleotides line up with TRBD1. V gave up 8 bases and J gave up 4 bases; unmatched junction bases: 9. The CDR3 covers 14 residues. The germline V gene encodes CDR1 MDHEN and CDR2 SYDVKM. CDR3: CASVTGTGGYGYTF. The CDR3 DNA reads TGTGCCAGCGTGACCGGGACAGGAGGCTATGGCTACACCTTC.

This clone was seen only once. This chain connects TRBV6-5 to TRBJ1-5, with 7 bases fitting TRBD1. CDR1 is MNHEY, CDR2 SVGAGI, per germline. With 6 bases clipped from V and 2 bases from J, the junction kept 7 bases outside the gene matches. This CDR3 contains 15 residues. The CDR3, as DNA: TGTGCCAGCAGATCCGCCGGGACAGGCAATCAGCCCCAGCATTTT. Its translation is CASRSAGTGNQPQHF.

This clone was observed a few times. The genes are TRBV5-5 and TRBJ1-6, with 7 bases fitting TRBD1. This CDR3 region has 18 residues. With 2 bases clipped from V and 0 bases from J, the junction kept 8 bases outside the gene matches. Germline values: CDR1 SGHKS, CDR2 YYEKEE (reference sequence). The CDR3 loop reads CASSLTGVLSSYNSPLHF. The CDR3, as DNA: TGTGCCAGCAGCTTAACAGGGGTTTTGAGCTCCTATAATTCACCCCTCCACTTT.